Following are 25 T cell receptor beta chains from one sample sequenced in a study of shared clonotypes between healthy human individuals. This table comes from immunoSEQ multiplex PCR, and its TCRdb copy is limited to in-frame clones, with some not included. The profile covers hundreds of thousands of clones, with around four fifths appearing a single time and 1.5% to 2% taken by the ten largest. The sequencing input was memory CD4+ T cells sorted from blood. Subset indicated: CD45RA-negative fraction. The receptors come from a woman between 25 and 40 years old in good health.

The CDR3 spells CASSRWGLAGEQGDEQYF. In DNA form, the CDR3 reads TGTGCCAGCAGTAGGTGGGGACTAGCGGGAGAACAAGGGGACGAGCAGTACTTC. The V and J genes are TRBV2 and TRBJ2-7; 14 bases map to TRBD2. The germline V gene has CDR1 SNHLY and CDR2 FYNNEI. V shed 5 bases and J 5 bases; nucleotides not matched to a gene: 14. The CDR3 extends over 18 amino acids.

This clone appeared many times. The chain couples TRBV6-1 to TRBJ2-6; 7 positions agree with TRBD1. V lost 4 bases and J lost 0; bases outside the gene matches: 9. The CDR3 is 18 amino acids. Germline V gene lookup returns CDR1 MNHNS and CDR2 SASEGT. DNA for the CDR3: TGTGCCAGCAGTGCCAAGGGGGCTTCAGTCTCTGGGGCCAACGTCCTGACTTTC. This translates into CASSAKGASVSGANVLTF.

This clone occurred a few times. This chain links TRBV27 with TRBJ1-1; D remains ambiguous. The CDR3 covers 13 residues. With 6 bases removed from V and 3 bases from J, the gap between germline ends came to 11 bases. Germline CDR1 MNHEY, CDR2 SMNVEV (reference sequence). DNA of the CDR3: TGTGCCAGCAGAAGCGGGAAGGACACTGAAGCTTTCTTT. Residues: CASRSGKDTEAFF.

This clone was counted only a few times. The chain is built from TRBV30 and TRBJ1-5; 8 bases fit TRBD1. Germline loops: CDR1 GTSNPN, CDR2 SVGIG (reference sequence). The CDR3 runs 13 residues. V shed 2 bases, J shed 7 bases, and the junction held 4 bases outside the gene matches. The CDR3 is CAWSPGTGQPQHF. In nucleotides, the CDR3 is TGTGCCTGGAGTCCCGGGACAGGCCAGCCCCAGCATTTT.

CDR3 DNA sequence: TGTGCCATCAGGACAGACAGCTACGAGCAGTACTTC. This gives the protein CAIRTDSYEQYF. The genes are TRBV10-3 and TRBJ2-7; a weak D match, TRBD1 (5 bases). Germline V lookup: CDR1 ENHRY, CDR2 SYGVKD. V was trimmed by 6 bases and J by 3 bases, leaving 9 bases between them. CDR3 length: 12 residues.

The chain has TRBV5-1 and TRBJ2-7; D may be TRBD2 (6 bases). The V end was cut by 1 base, the J end by 4 bases, with 15 bases between. Germline-derived CDR1 and CDR2 are SGHRS and YFSETQ. This CDR3 region has 15 residues. The CDR3 DNA is TGCGCCAGCAGCTTGATCGGCGGGGAGGAATACGAGCAGTACTTC. Its translation: CASSLIGGEEYEQYF. The full variable domain, rest sourced from reference TRBV5-1 and TRBJ2-7, is KAGVTQTPRYLIKTRGQQVTLSCSPISGHRSVSWYQQTPGQGLQFLFEYFSETQRNKGNFPGRFSGRQFSNSRSEMNVSTLELGDSALYLCASSLIGGEEYEQYFGPGTRLTVT.

V and J are TRBV7-2 and TRBJ1-5, with D perhaps TRBD1 (6 bases). The CDR3 totals 17 residues. Germline CDR1 is SGHTA and CDR2 is FQGNSA. Between the trimmed V and J ends, which lost 5 bases and 1 base, there was a span of 18 bases. As DNA, the CDR3 is TGTGCCAGCAGCCCAAGATTGGGGGGGCGCAGCAATCAGCCCCAGCATTTT. Translating it yields CASSPRLGGRSNQPQHF.

The chain combines TRBV29-1 with TRBJ1-3, with no clear D. The CDR3 consists of 13 residues. V lost 2 bases to trimming and J lost 4 bases, with 9 bases between them. Looked up from germline, CDR1 is SQVTM and CDR2 is ANQGSEA. DNA for the CDR3: TGCAGCGTTGAATCTGGTTTCGGAAACACCATATATTTT. Its protein is CSVESGFGNTIYF.

This rearrangement joins TRBV2 to TRBJ2-7, with TRBD1 matching 10 bases. Germline CDR1 SNHLY, CDR2 FYNNEI. CDR3 length: 14 residues. V lost 4 bases to trimming and J lost 3 bases; unmatched junction nucleotides: 3. Here the CDR3 reads CASSVGTGDYEQYF. As DNA, the CDR3 is TGTGCCAGCAGTGTAGGGACAGGGGACTACGAGCAGTACTTC. Using reference TRBV2 and TRBJ2-7 for the parts outside the CDR3, the full variable domain is EPEVTQTPSHQVTQMGQEVILRCVPISNHLYFYWYRQILGQKVEFLVSFYNNEISEKSEIFDDQFSVERPDGSNFTLKIRSTKLEDSAMYFCASSVGTGDYEQYFGPGTRLTVT.

This clone was recorded a few times. V gene TRBV9 combines with J gene TRBJ2-2, with D perhaps TRBD2 (6 bases). CDR3 length: 16 amino acids. Germline V gives CDR1 SGDLS, CDR2 YYNGEE. The ends were cut back, 0 bases at V and 7 bases at J, with 16 bases in the middle. The CDR3, as DNA: TGTGCCAGCAGCGTAGTCGGGAGCCCTATTGGCGGGGAGCTGTTTTTT. Translating gives CASSVVGSPIGGELFF. The full variable domain, rest sourced from reference TRBV9 and TRBJ2-2, is DSGVTQTPKHLITATGQRVTLRCSPRSGDLSVYWYQQSLDQGLQFLIQYYNGEERAKGNILERFSAQQFPDLHSELNLSSLELGDSALYFCASSVVGSPIGGELFFGEGSRLTVL.

The CDR3 region has the DNA TGCGCCAGCAGCCAGCAGGGAGGAGATACGCAGTATTTT. Translating gives CASSQQGGDTQYF. The gene calls are TRBV5-1 and TRBJ2-3; the D gene is possibly TRBD2 (6 bases). The germline gives CDR1 SGHRS, CDR2 YFSETQ. This CDR3 spans 13 amino acids. V was pared by 4 bases and J by 5 bases, with 11 bases between. Full variable domain (outside the CDR3, taken from reference TRBV5-1 and TRBJ2-3): KAGVTQTPRYLIKTRGQQVTLSCSPISGHRSVSWYQQTPGQGLQFLFEYFSETQRNKGNFPGRFSGRQFSNSRSEMNVSTLELGDSALYLCASSQQGGDTQYFGPGTRLTVL.

This clone was recorded only once. This sequence joins TRBV7-8 and TRBJ2-5; D unclear. Trimming took 1 base from V and 5 from J, leaving 5 bases between them. The CDR3 length is 12 residues. In germline, CDR1 is SGHVS, CDR2 FQNEAQ. For the CDR3, the DNA is TGTGCCAGCAGCTTAGTCTTCGAGACCCAGTACTTC. Protein: CASSLVFETQYF. Drawing the rest from reference TRBV7-8 and TRBJ2-5, the complete variable domain is GAGVSQSPRYKVAKRGQDVALRCDPISGHVSLFWYQQALGQGPEFLTYFQNEAQLDKSGLPSDRFFAERPEGSVSTLKIQRTQQEDSAVYLCASSLVFETQYFGPGTRLLVL.

The chain recombines TRBV10-3 with TRBJ2-2; 8 bases are a match to TRBD2. From germline, CDR1 is ENHRY and CDR2 SYGVKD. Unmatched junction bases numbered 7, after V lost 6 bases and J lost 7 bases. The CDR3 spans 14 residues. Written as DNA, the CDR3 is TGTGCCATCAGCCACGGACTAGCTGGCGGGGAGCTGTTTTTT. This sequence encodes CAISHGLAGGELFF.

The V call is TRBV7-2, the J call TRBJ1-5; TRBD1 is a possible D gene (6 bases). This CDR3 contains 13 residues. Looked up from germline, CDR1 is SGHTA and CDR2 is FQGNSA. V lost 5 bases, J lost 5 bases, and 10 bases lay in between. The CDR3 protein is CASSPGVDQPQHF. The DNA of the CDR3 is TGTGCCAGCAGCCCAGGGGTGGATCAGCCCCAGCATTTT. Combining the CDR3 with reference TRBV7-2 and TRBJ1-5 gives the whole variable domain GAGVSQSPSNKVTEKGKDVELRCDPISGHTALYWYRQSLGQGLEFLIYFQGNSAPDKSGLPSDRFSAERTGGSVSTLTIQRTQQEDSAVYLCASSPGVDQPQHFGDGTRLSIL.

On this clone itself: Other DNA sequences of this sample code for an identical CDR3. The chain has TRBV2 and TRBJ2-2, with 13 bases identical to TRBD2. The J segment lost 5 bases and the V segment lost 5 bases, leaving 2 bases of the junction unmatched. CDR3 length: 15 amino acids. Germline lookup yields CDR1 SNHLY and CDR2 FYNNEI. Written as DNA, the CDR3 is TGTGCCAGCAGTCCGGGACTAGCGGGAACCGGGGAGCTGTTTTTT. Encoded protein: CASSPGLAGTGELFF.

A word on this clone: The sample carries other DNA sequences with the same CDR3. This sequence joins TRBV7-2 and TRBJ2-3; perhaps TRBD2 as D (5 bases). Germline V gene sequence: CDR1 SGHTA, CDR2 FQGNSA. The length of the CDR3 is 15 residues. V was cut by 5 bases and J by 0 bases, with 12 bases left in between. As DNA, the CDR3 is TGTGCCAGCAGCCGCGACTACTTAAGCACAGATACGCAGTATTTT. Its protein is CASSRDYLSTDTQYF.

The rearrangement joins TRBV7-8 to TRBJ1-1, with 7 bases that match TRBD1. Germline V gene lookup returns CDR1 SGHVS and CDR2 FQNEAQ. The J segment lost 10 bases and the V segment lost 7 bases, leaving 6 bases of the junction unmatched. The CDR3 has 11 residues. The CDR3 nucleotides read TGTGCCAGCACCCCGGGGACAGCAGCTTTCTTT. Residues: CASTPGTAAFF.

V gene TRBV7-2 combines with J gene TRBJ2-5, with 9 bases identical to TRBD2. From germline, CDR1 is SGHTA and CDR2 FQGNSA. The CDR3 covers 14 residues. V dropped 4 bases and J dropped 4; count of bases not matched to a gene: 4. CDR3 DNA sequence: TGTGCCAGCAGCTCGGGACTAGCACTAGAGACCCAGTACTTC. This sequence encodes CASSSGLALETQYF.

This sequence joins TRBV7-8 and TRBJ2-7; a weak D match, TRBD1 (6 bases). CDR3 length: 15 amino acids. V lost 5 bases and J 10 bases, leaving 24 bases between the germline ends. Germline assignment: CDR1 SGHVS and CDR2 FQNEAQ. The CDR3 loop reads CASSEPQQGTRSQYF. The CDR3 DNA is TGTGCCAGCAGCGAACCTCAACAGGGCACCAGAAGCCAGTACTTC.

The chain links TRBV29-1 to TRBJ2-3; D uncertain. The length of the CDR3 is 11 residues. Germline V gene lookup returns CDR1 SQVTM and CDR2 ANQGSEA. Trimming took off 2 bases at V and 7 bases at J, with 7 bases between the two ends. The CDR3 nucleotides read TGCAGCGTTGAATCCTTTAATACGCAGTATTTT. It translates to CSVESFNTQYF.

This clone was recorded a few times. V usage is TRBV19 and J usage is TRBJ2-5; D remains unclear. CDR3 length: 12 residues. Trimming shortened V by 6 bases and J by 4 bases, and 9 bases separated the two germline ends. The germline V gene has CDR1 LNHDA and CDR2 SQIVND (reference sequence). CDR3 DNA sequence: TGTGCCAGTAGGTCCCCGGGAGAGACCCAGTACTTC. Its translation is CASRSPGETQYF.

V usage is TRBV5-1 and J usage is TRBJ2-7, with D maybe TRBD2 (6 bases). The ends were cut back, 7 bases at V and 6 bases at J, with 20 bases in the middle. The V gene's germline CDR1 is SGHRS and CDR2 YFSETQ. The CDR3 contains 14 residues. The CDR3 DNA sequence: TGCGCCAGCTCGGAGGGCACTGAGGGGCTCGAGCAGTACTTC. This translates into CASSEGTEGLEQYF.

The chain's CDR3 is CSVGLARSTGELFF. In DNA, the CDR3 is TGCAGCGTCGGACTAGCGAGATCCACCGGGGAGCTGTTTTTT. The V and J genes are TRBV29-1 and TRBJ2-2, with 9 bases lining up with TRBD2. The germline V gene encodes CDR1 SQVTM and CDR2 ANQGSEA. V lost 6 bases to trimming and J lost 4 bases; unmatched junction nucleotides: 6. This CDR3 has 14 amino acids.

As for this clone: The same CDR3 arises from other DNA sequences in this sample as well. The chain has TRBV30 and TRBJ1-1; a weak D match, TRBD1 (5 bases). Germline V CDR1 and CDR2: GTSNPN, SVGIG (reference sequence). This CDR3 has 15 residues. V was pared by 0 bases and J by 1 base, with 12 bases between. The CDR3 loop reads CAWSVLPGANTEAFF. The CDR3 nucleotides are TGTGCCTGGAGTGTACTGCCCGGGGCGAACACTGAAGCTTTCTTT.

The V call is TRBV5-1, the J call TRBJ2-7, with a tentative D call TRBD1 (5 bases). Deletions cut 1 base from V and 2 bases from J, with 19 bases between. CDR3 length: 17 residues. CDR1 is SGHRS and CDR2 is YFSETQ in the germline V gene. CDR3 DNA: TGCGCCAGCAGCTTGTATTCGGTCAGGGCCCAACCCTACGAGCAGTACTTC. Translated: CASSLYSVRAQPYEQYF.